The present TCR beta chain was sequenced within a study of control samples from healthy donors and cancer patients (dated by TCRdb to 2018 to 2021). As to this clone: The antigen it binds to is not known. Within one base of it there is no much larger clone, and no base qualities were kept.

The library was obtained by the immunoSEQ multiplex PCR assay. TCRdb holds this immuneACCESS table with in-frame rearrangements only. Some clones are missing; in checked studies, unresolved V genes explain under half, and the rest has no known cause. The sample table records about 180,000 clones; about 90% of these occur just once. The ten largest clones add up to around 1.4% of the sample. In the germline V gene, CDR1 corresponds to SGHAT and CDR2 to FQNNGV. Trimmed from V: 6 bases; trimmed from J: 3 bases; junction bases lacking a gene match: 2. Inclusive of the bounding cysteine and phenylalanine, the CDR3 is 14 residues long. The only DNA kept is the CDR3, 42 bases in frame from the first base.

Sequencing input: blood. This sequence originates from a woman aged 45-59 years in good health. The sequence joins TRBV11-2 to TRBJ2-2, with 9 bases aligning to TRBD2. The nucleotide sequence reads as follows: TGTGCCAGCAGGACTAGCGGACACACCGGGGAGCTGTTTTTT. Translated, it reads CASRTSGHTGELFF. Reference TRBV11-2 and TRBJ2-2 genes cover what lies past the CDR3, so the full variable domain is EAGVAQSPRYKIIEKRQSVAFWCNPISGHATLYWYQQILGQGPKLLIQFQNNGVVDDSQLPKDRFSAERLKGVDSTLKIQPAKLEDSAVYLCASRTSGHTGELFFGEGSRLTVL.